The next 10 T cell receptor beta chains were all read from a single sample in a study of metastatic and nonmetastatic thyroid tumors. All patients reached thyroid surgery having received no treatment beforehand. TCRdb re-clonotyped the PCR reads via MiXCR. The data show some 21,000 clones, roughly 27% seen once. Specimen: blood. All receptors come from a male donor with papillary thyroid cancer or a benign thyroid nodule (not recorded which). Some clones in this sample may be carry-over from other donors' samples.

This clone came up many times. The genes are TRBV6-4 and TRBJ2-1; TRBD2 matches at 15 bases. This CDR3 has 15 amino acids. CDR1 and CDR2 from the germline V gene are MRHNA and SNTAGT. The J segment lost 9 bases and the V segment lost 6 bases, leaving 6 bases of the junction unmatched. CDR3 DNA sequence: TGTGCCAGCAGCGGACTAGCGGGAGGGCCGGGTGAGCAGTTCTTC. It specifies CASSGLAGGPGEQFF.

This clone was seen a few times. The chain uses TRBV6-2 or TRBV6-3 and TRBJ2-3; TRBD2 aligns across 10 bases. The CDR3 contains 15 residues. Germline loops: CDR1 MNHEY, CDR2 SVGEGT. V lost 10 bases, J lost 4 bases, and 11 bases stayed unmatched. The CDR3 DNA reads TGTGCCACAGCGATGCCTAGCGGGAGTTCAGATACGCAGTATTTT. Translation gives CATAMPSGSSDTQYF.

This clone is deemed medium-sized (0.01 to 0.1%). V gene TRBV5-1 combines with J gene TRBJ1-2; no definite D call. V lost 0 bases to trimming and J lost 8 bases, with 14 bases between them. CDR1 and CDR2 from the germline V gene are SGHRS and YFSETQ. The CDR3 loop spans 14 amino acids. DNA of the CDR3: TGCGCCAGCAGCTTGGCCGAGGGTTATGGGGGCTACACCTTC. Encoded protein: CASSLAEGYGGYTF.

The chain employs TRBV7-8 and TRBJ1-2; TRBD1 matches 9 bases. The CDR3 has 15 residues. V was pared by 5 bases and J by 5 bases, with 9 bases of the junction left unmatched. Looked up from germline, CDR1 is SGHVS and CDR2 is FQNEAQ. The CDR3 here is CASSPRTGVNYGYTF. Written as DNA, the CDR3 is TGTGCCAGCAGCCCGAGGACAGGGGTGAATTATGGCTACACCTTC.

This clone is medium-sized. This chain joins TRBV7-2 and TRBJ2-7; D is ambiguous. The CDR3 loop spans 12 amino acids. V was cut by 3 bases and J by 0 bases, with 3 bases left in between. Germline V gene data show CDR1 as SGHTA and CDR2 as FQGNSA. CDR3 coding DNA: TGTGCCAGCAGCTTGAGCTCCTACGAGCAGTACTTC. It is translated as CASSLSSYEQYF.

V gene TRBV10-3 combines with J gene TRBJ2-7, with TRBD2 identical over 9 bases. V lost 4 bases and J lost 3; bases outside the gene matches: 19. This CDR3 is built from 19 residues. Germline CDR1 and CDR2: ENHRY and SYGVKD. In DNA, the CDR3 is TGTGCCATCAGTGTCGGCAAAACTAGCGGGTTCCCTGGGATCTACGAGCAGTACTTC. As protein: CAISVGKTSGFPGIYEQYF.

Sample share makes this clone medium-sized. The chain is built from TRBV7-2 and TRBJ2-7; possibly TRBD2 for D (5 bases). Germline loops: CDR1 SGHTA, CDR2 FQGNSA. The V end was cut by 3 bases, the J end by 6 bases, with 15 bases between. The CDR3 contains 14 residues. CDR3 nucleotide sequence: TGTGCCAGCAGCTTGCACGAGGGTGGGGTCGAGCAGTACTTC. Amino acid sequence: CASSLHEGGVEQYF. Combining the CDR3 with reference TRBV7-2 and TRBJ2-7 gives the whole variable domain GAGVSQSPSNKVTEKGKDVELRCDPISGHTALYWYRQSLGQGLEFLIYFQGNSAPDKSGLPSDRFSAERTGGSVSTLTIQRTQQEDSAVYLCASSLHEGGVEQYFGPGTRLTVT.

The chain carries TRBV28 and TRBJ1-2, with no clear D. Germline values: CDR1 MDHEN, CDR2 SYDVKM. With 1 base removed from V and 1 base from J, the gap between germline ends came to 7 bases. The CDR3 spans 14 residues. The CDR3 region is CASSLSSVNYGYTF. The CDR3 DNA follows: TGTGCCAGCAGTTTATCTTCCGTTAACTATGGCTACACCTTC.

The rearrangement links TRBV4-1 to TRBJ1-5; D is undetermined. This CDR3 has 14 residues. V was trimmed by 6 bases and J by 2 bases, leaving 11 bases between them. CDR1 is MGHRA, CDR2 YSYEKL, per germline. The CDR3 coding sequence is TGCGCCAGCAGGAGGGTCCTAGGCAATCAGCCCCAGCATTTT. Its protein is CASRRVLGNQPQHF.

The rearrangement uses TRBV30 and TRBJ1-2, with D possibly TRBD1 on 6 matching bases. This CDR3 contains 15 residues. V was shortened by 2 bases and J by 2 bases, with 15 bases between the two germline ends. Germline V CDR1 and CDR2: GTSNPN, SVGIG (reference sequence). CDR3 sequence reads: CAWSRSGAGNYGYTF. CDR3 in DNA: TGTGCCTGGAGTCGATCAGGGGCGGGGAACTATGGCTACACCTTC.